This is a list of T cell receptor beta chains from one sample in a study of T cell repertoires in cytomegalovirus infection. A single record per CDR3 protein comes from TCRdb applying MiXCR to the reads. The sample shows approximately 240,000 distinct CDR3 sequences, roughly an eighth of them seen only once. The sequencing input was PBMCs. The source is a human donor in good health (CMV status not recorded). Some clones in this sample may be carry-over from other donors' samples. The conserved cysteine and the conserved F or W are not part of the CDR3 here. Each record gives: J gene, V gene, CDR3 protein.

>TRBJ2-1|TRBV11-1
ASSLDGYSYNEQF
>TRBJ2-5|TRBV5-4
ASRLAGRVQETQY
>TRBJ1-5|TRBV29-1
SVLGQGGSNQPQH
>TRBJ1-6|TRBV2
ASRTGTANSPLH
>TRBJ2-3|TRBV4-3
ASSQDPRGTDTQY
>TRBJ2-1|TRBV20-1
SAQLTWSEQF
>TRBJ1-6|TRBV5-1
ASSLGQGTYNSPLH
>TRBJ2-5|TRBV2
ASSRDSHQETQY
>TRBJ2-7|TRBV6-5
ASSYSKYEQY
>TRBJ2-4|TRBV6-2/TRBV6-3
ASIPSGGAKNIQY
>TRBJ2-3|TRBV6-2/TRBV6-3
ASKQGSVDTQY
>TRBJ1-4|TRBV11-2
ASTPGGSHVKLF
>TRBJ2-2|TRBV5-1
ASSYTSSTGELF
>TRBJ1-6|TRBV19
ASSMTGDSPLH
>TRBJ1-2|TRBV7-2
ASTVNRDYGYT
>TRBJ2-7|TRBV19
ASRQTSGLGYEQY
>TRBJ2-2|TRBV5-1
ASSSRNNGLAGLTGELF
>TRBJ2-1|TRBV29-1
SVDASGPRNEQF
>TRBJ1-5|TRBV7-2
ASSSSGRPNQPQH
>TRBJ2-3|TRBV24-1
ATSDRDGSTDTQY
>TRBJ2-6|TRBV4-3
ASSQAKGSGANVLT
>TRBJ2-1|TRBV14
ASSQDQRAASYNEQF
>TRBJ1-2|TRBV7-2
ASSLGRGYGYT
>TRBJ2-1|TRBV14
ASSLGLAGDEQF
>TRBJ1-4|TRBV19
ASSDRSSTNEKLF
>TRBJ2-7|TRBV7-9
ASSLGLSEQY
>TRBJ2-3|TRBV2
ASTRTGLSTDTQY
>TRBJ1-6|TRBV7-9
ASSLVPDANSPLH
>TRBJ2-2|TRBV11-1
ASMDGGVHTGELF
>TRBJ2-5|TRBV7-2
ASSSSAWGGETQY
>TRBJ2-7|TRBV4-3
ASSRIVPGQGAYEQY
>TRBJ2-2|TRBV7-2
ASSRVVTNTGELF
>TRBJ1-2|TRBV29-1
SVEENYGYT
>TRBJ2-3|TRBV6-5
ASSPISGRSTDTQY
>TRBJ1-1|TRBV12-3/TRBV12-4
ASSFFRDTEAF
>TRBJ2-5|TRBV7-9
ASSFLAEGMIGETQY
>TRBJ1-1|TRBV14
ASSQPGADTEAF
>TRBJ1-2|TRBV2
ASSVDSLYGYT
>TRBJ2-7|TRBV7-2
ASSRDLTSGKGEQY
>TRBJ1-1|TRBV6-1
ASSERRQGLNTEAF
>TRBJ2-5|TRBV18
ASSPARTSGRETQY